One and the same sample provided the 15 T cell receptor beta chains below, sequenced in a study of blood T cell repertoires in COVID-19. Data came from immunoSEQ multiplex PCR; TCRdb stores just in-frame clones and leaves some out. This repertoire shows roughly 200,000 clones, 70% to 80% found once; its top ten account for over 5%. Sequenced material: peripheral blood. These receptors originate from a woman aged 40-49 years with COVID-19, enrolled during active disease.

This sequence joins TRBV12-3 or TRBV12-4 and TRBJ1-2; no clear D gene. This CDR3 contains 13 residues. Trimming stripped 3 bases from V and 4 bases from J, with 9 bases between. The CDR3 nucleotides read TGTGCCAGCAGTTTTAATCCGTTCTATGGCTACACCTTC. Translating gives CASSFNPFYGYTF.

This chain links TRBV9 with TRBJ1-2; the match to TRBD1 covers 9 bases. V lost 3 bases, J lost 7 bases, and 4 bases stayed unmatched. The CDR3 is made up of 13 amino acids. Germline V gene sequence: CDR1 SGDLS, CDR2 YYNGEE. CDR3: CASSEGQGVGYTF. DNA for the CDR3: TGTGCCAGCAGCGAGGGACAGGGTGTTGGCTACACCTTC.

This clone was found a few times. The chain uses TRBV6-2 or TRBV6-3 and TRBJ2-3; 9 bases are a match to TRBD2. V lost 5 bases and J lost 3; bases outside the gene matches: 9. The germline V gene encodes CDR1 MNHEY and CDR2 SVGEGT. This CDR3 contains 16 residues. The CDR3 here is CASSLSRLAGTDTQYF. The DNA for the CDR3 is TGTGCCAGCAGTCTCTCCCGGCTAGCGGGGACAGATACGCAGTATTTT.

The chain couples TRBV7-9 to TRBJ1-4; D ambiguous. V was pared by 8 bases and J by 5 bases, with 9 bases between. The CDR3 extends over 12 amino acids. The germline gives CDR1 SEHNR, CDR2 FQNEAQ (reference sequence). CDR3 region: CASRQENEKLFF. The CDR3, as DNA: TGTGCCAGCCGGCAGGAAAATGAAAAACTGTTTTTT.

In its sample, this clone was seen once. The chain employs TRBV9 and TRBJ2-7; 9 bases line up with TRBD2. The CDR3 contains 17 residues. Unmatched junction bases numbered 8, after V lost 0 bases and J lost 1 base. Germline V gene data show CDR1 as SGDLS and CDR2 as YYNGEE. The CDR3 reads CASSVGGLAGISYEQYF. CDR3 sequence (DNA): TGTGCCAGCAGCGTAGGGGGTCTAGCGGGAATATCCTACGAGCAGTACTTC.

Worth noting for this clone: Other DNA variants within this sample encode the same CDR3. The V call is TRBV5-1, the J call TRBJ2-1, with TRBD2 matching over 9 bases. The CDR3 is made up of 15 amino acids. Trimming cost V 0 bases and J 5 bases; bases outside gene matches: 3. CDR1 is SGHRS and CDR2 is YFSETQ in the germline V gene. CDR3 sequence (DNA): TGCGCCAGCAGCTTGGGAGCGGGGGGTCACAATGAGCAGTTCTTC. It codes for CASSLGAGGHNEQFF.

The rearrangement joins TRBV7-9 to TRBJ2-1; 8 bases are shared with TRBD2. Trimming took 4 bases from V and 9 from J; bases not matched to a gene: 14. The CDR3 has 16 amino acids. Germline V gene data show CDR1 as SEHNR and CDR2 as FQNEAQ (reference sequence). CDR3 sequence: CASSSVGLVIPGEQFF. The CDR3 DNA follows: TGTGCCAGCAGCTCAGTGGGACTAGTGATTCCCGGTGAGCAGTTCTTC.

The chain is built from TRBV5-1 and TRBJ2-1; 7 nucleotides align to TRBD1. V shed 4 bases, J shed 7 bases, and the junction held 14 bases outside the gene matches. This CDR3 has 16 amino acids. Germline CDR1 is SGHRS and CDR2 is YFSETQ. This CDR3 reads CASSPPTGSYSNEQFF. The CDR3 region has the DNA TGCGCCAGCAGCCCCCCGACAGGGAGTTACTCAAATGAGCAGTTCTTC.

The CDR3 DNA follows: TGTGCCAGCAGCTTAGGGACAGGGTCCGGGGTGCCCCAGCATTTT. It codes for CASSLGTGSGVPQHF. The V call is TRBV7-2, the J call TRBJ1-5; 8 nucleotides agree with TRBD1. Germline CDR1 is SGHTA and CDR2 is FQGNSA. The CDR3 has 15 residues. The J segment lost 9 bases and the V segment lost 1 base, leaving 8 bases of the junction unmatched.

The chain has TRBV5-1 and TRBJ2-1; tentative D call: TRBD1 (5 bases). The CDR3 spans 14 residues. Trimming cost V 4 bases and J 7 bases, with 15 bases left between them. Per germline, CDR1 SGHRS and CDR2 YFSETQ. The CDR3 DNA is TGCGCCAGCAGCCCGCGGCAGGGTAAGAATGAGCAGTTCTTC. The encoded protein is CASSPRQGKNEQFF.

This clone was seen repeatedly, ten times or more. V usage is TRBV2 and J usage is TRBJ1-4, with a tentative D call TRBD1 (5 bases). CDR1 is SNHLY, CDR2 FYNNEI, per germline. Trimming stripped 2 bases from V and 7 bases from J, with 14 bases between. The CDR3 sequence is 15 residues long. The CDR3 region has the DNA TGTGCCAGCAGTGAATATGGGCAGGGTGGTGAAAAACTGTTTTTT. Its protein is CASSEYGQGGEKLFF. The full variable domain, completed using reference TRBV2 and TRBJ1-4, is EPEVTQTPSHQVTQMGQEVILRCVPISNHLYFYWYRQILGQKVEFLVSFYNNEISEKSEIFDDQFSVERPDGSNFTLKIRSTKLEDSAMYFCASSEYGQGGEKLFFGSGTQLSVL.

This clone was recorded only once. Other nucleotide sequences in the sample specify the same CDR3. The chain combines TRBV5-1 with TRBJ2-7; D ambiguous. This CDR3 spans 13 amino acids. V lost 2 bases, J lost 0 bases, and 6 bases lay in between. Germline V CDR1 and CDR2: SGHRS, YFSETQ. In nucleotides, the CDR3 is TGCGCCAGCAGCTTAGACAACTCCTACGAGCAGTACTTC. It is translated as CASSLDNSYEQYF.

V usage is TRBV6-6 and J usage is TRBJ2-5; 7 nucleotides agree with TRBD1. The germline CDR1 and CDR2 sequences are MNHNY and SVGAGI (reference sequence). The CDR3 totals 15 residues. The trim removed 2 bases at V and 4 bases at J, leaving 7 bases unmatched. The CDR3: CASSYGHRDRETQYF. In DNA, the CDR3 is TGTGCCAGCAGTTACGGGCACCGGGACAGAGAGACCCAGTACTTC.

This chain connects TRBV3-1 (or the pseudogene TRBV3-2) to TRBJ2-5; 8 bases line up with TRBD2. The germline CDR1 and CDR2 sequences are LGHDT and YNNKEL (reference sequence). This CDR3 region has 15 residues. J gave up 4 bases and V 4 bases, and 8 bases lay outside the gene matches. The CDR3 DNA follows: TGTGCCAGCAGCCTTAGCGGGGCCCCGTTAGAGACCCAGTACTTC. Protein sequence: CASSLSGAPLETQYF.

The CDR3 DNA reads as TGTGCCAGCGAAAGACAGGGGGCGTTGGGCACTGAAGCTTTCTTT. Its protein product is CASERQGALGTEAFF. This chain connects TRBV6-5 to TRBJ1-1; 10 bases fit TRBD1. Germline V gene lookup returns CDR1 MNHEY and CDR2 SVGAGI. With 8 bases clipped from V and 4 bases from J, the junction kept 10 bases outside the gene matches. This CDR3 has 15 residues.